Listed below are T cell receptor beta chains from one sample, sequenced in a study of spatial heterogeneity in lung cancer. Each CDR3 protein is one row after TCRdb ran MiXCR on the 5' RACE reads. Of about 85,000 distinct CDR3 sequences listed, 15% to 25% are singletons. Sequencing used PBMCs, obtained at surgery. These receptors were collected from a male donor with early-stage non-small cell lung cancer. Both conserved end residues are part of each CDR3. D genes are given only for firm matches. Where a row states a size, it is once, few, many or the class of an expanded clone; other rows omit it.

J gene	V gene	clone size	D gene	CDR3 DNA	CDR3 protein
TRBJ2-5	TRBV29-1	.	TRBD1	TGCAGCGTTCTTCGGACAGGGGGCGGAGAGACCCAGTACTTC	CSVLRTGGGETQYF
TRBJ2-3	TRBV19	.	.	TGTGCCAGTAGTATAGGGCTAGCCCAGGACACAGATACGCAGTATTTT	CASSIGLAQDTDTQYF
TRBJ1-5	TRBV29-1	few	TRBD1	TGCAGCGTTGGACAGGGGGACAATCAGCCCCAGCATTTT	CSVGQGDNQPQHF
TRBJ2-1	TRBV5-1	once	.	TGCGCCAGCAGCACGGGCCGGGTTCCGAAGTCTCCTCTGGGGAATGAGCAGTTCTTC	CASSTGRVPKSPLGNEQFF
TRBJ1-1	TRBV7-3	.	TRBD1	TGTGCCAGCAGCTCCGGGACAGGGAGTACTGAAGCTTTCTTT	CASSSGTGSTEAFF
TRBJ2-7	TRBV28	.	TRBD2	TGTGCCAGCAGGCCTAGCGGGAGAACCTACGAGCAGTACTTC	CASRPSGRTYEQYF
TRBJ2-3	TRBV20-1	few	TRBD1	TGCAGTGCTAGAGATCTACAGGGGTTAGATACGCAGTATTTT	CSARDLQGLDTQYF
TRBJ2-5	TRBV11-3	many	.	TGTGCCAGCAGCTTCGGGGCCCAGACAGGCCAAGAGACCCAGTACTTC	CASSFGAQTGQETQYF
TRBJ2-1	TRBV7-9	few	.	TGTGCCAGCAGCCGACCCGGCGGGGCATCCTACAATGAGCAGTTCTTC	CASSRPGGASYNEQFF
TRBJ2-3	TRBV3-1	.	TRBD2	TGTGCCAGCAGCCACGGGTTGGCGGGGGATCGCACAGATACGCAGTATTTT	CASSHGLAGDRTDTQYF
TRBJ2-1	TRBV11-1	.	TRBD2	TGTGCCAGCACCGACGGGGGACTAGACTCCTACAATGAGCAGTTCTTC	CASTDGGLDSYNEQFF
TRBJ2-5	TRBV25-1	.	.	TGTGCCAGCAGTGGGGGCCCCGCCGACCGGGAGACCCAGTACTTC	CASSGGPADRETQYF
TRBJ1-5	TRBV19	.	.	TGTGCCAGTAGTATAGCAACCCAGACAGATCAGCCCCAGCATTTT	CASSIATQTDQPQHF
TRBJ2-7	TRBV7-2	.	TRBD2	TGTGCCAGCAGCCTAAGTGCTGCTAGCGGAAGCTACGAGCAGTACTTC	CASSLSAASGSYEQYF
TRBJ2-2	TRBV5-1	.	.	TGCGCCAGCAGCCCGCGGGCTTCTAACACCGGGGAGCTGTTTTTT	CASSPRASNTGELFF
TRBJ2-7	TRBV21-1	.	.	TGTGCCAGCAGCAACTGGACGGTCTCCTACGAGCAGTACTTC	CASSNWTVSYEQYF
TRBJ1-5	TRBV20-1	.	.	TGCAGTGCTTCCGACAGCAGGGGCAATCAGCCCCAGCATTTT	CSASDSRGNQPQHF
TRBJ2-3	TRBV28	.	TRBD2	TGTGCCAGCAGTTCTAGCGGGAGCACACCCACAGATACGCAGTATTTT	CASSSSGSTPTDTQYF
TRBJ2-7	TRBV12-3/TRBV12-4	few	TRBD2	TGTGCCAGCAGTCCAACTAGCGGGGGATCCGGGGTGCAGTACTTC	CASSPTSGGSGVQYF
TRBJ2-1	TRBV6-5	many	TRBD2	TGTGCCAGCAGTTCGGAGGGACTAGCGCCATACAATGAGCAGTTCTTC	CASSSEGLAPYNEQFF
TRBJ1-1	TRBV6-1	few	.	TGTGCCAGTCAGGAGAACACTGAAGCTTTCTTT	CASQENTEAFF
TRBJ2-7	TRBV5-1	.	.	TGCGCCAGCAGCTTGGGCCGCAGGGAAGCCGAGCAGTACTTC	CASSLGRREAEQYF
TRBJ2-2	TRBV9	.	.	TGTGCCAGCAGCCCCCTTCAAGGGATCCCCGGGGAGCTGTTTTTT	CASSPLQGIPGELFF
TRBJ1-6	TRBV7-9	few	.	TGTGCCAGCAGCTTGACGTCACAGACCTATAATTCACCCCTCCACTTT	CASSLTSQTYNSPLHF
TRBJ1-1	TRBV28	.	.	TGTGCCAGCAGTTTAGTGAACACTGAAGCTTTCTTT	CASSLVNTEAFF
TRBJ2-5	TRBV20-1	once	.	TGCAGTGCTAGGGTCGGGGCTGAGGGGACCCAGTACTTC	CSARVGAEGTQYF
TRBJ1-2	TRBV20-1	many	.	TGCAGTGCTAGTGTACAGTTGGACTACACCTTC	CSASVQLDYTF
TRBJ1-2	TRBV2	few	.	TGTGCCAGCAGGGTCGACAGTGCGGGCTACACCTTC	CASRVDSAGYTF
TRBJ1-2	TRBV24-1	few	.	TGTGCCACCAGTGATTCGGACAGAGGAGAAGGCTACACCTTC	CATSDSDRGEGYTF
TRBJ1-1	TRBV9	.	.	TGTGCCAGCAGCGTTTTGGACCGACGATCCTTGAACACTGAAGCTTTCTTT	CASSVLDRRSLNTEAFF
TRBJ1-2	TRBV4-1	few	TRBD1	TGCGCCAGCAGCCAAATCCCCGCCGGGACAGGGGTCTATGGCTACACCTTC	CASSQIPAGTGVYGYTF
TRBJ2-2	TRBV19	.	.	TGTGCCAGTAGTATAGTAAACCGACCGAACACCGGGGAGCTGTTTTTT	CASSIVNRPNTGELFF
TRBJ1-2	TRBV28	many	.	TGTGCCAGCAGCATAGGGGGGCAAGATGGCTACACCTTC	CASSIGGQDGYTF
TRBJ2-3	TRBV29-1	many	TRBD1	TGCAGCTACAGACAGGGGGATACGCAGTATTTT	CSYRQGDTQYF
TRBJ1-5	TRBV20-1	few	.	TGCAGTGCTCATGGGACGGAGGGTTTGCCCCAGCATTTT	CSAHGTEGLPQHF
TRBJ1-5	TRBV10-2	few	.	TGCGCCAGCAGTGAGGGGCCCAGCAATCAGCCCCAGCATTTT	CASSEGPSNQPQHF
TRBJ1-6	TRBV27	few	.	TGTGCCAGCAGGGTGGTGGAAGATAATTCACCCCTCCACTTT	CASRVVEDNSPLHF
TRBJ2-1	TRBV5-1	many	TRBD2	TGCGCCAGCAGCGGGGTAGCGGGAGTCTCCCACAATGAGCAGTTCTTC	CASSGVAGVSHNEQFF
TRBJ1-1	TRBV29-1	.	.	TGCAGCGTTGAAGAGGGGGGGATCTTTGAAGCTTTCTTT	CSVEEGGIFEAFF
TRBJ2-5	TRBV5-1	few	TRBD1	TGCGCCAGCAGCCCCTTCGTAACTGGGACAGGGGAAGAGACCCAGTACTTC	CASSPFVTGTGEETQYF
TRBJ1-1	TRBV6-6	.	.	TGTGCCAGCTACGAGACGGGGAACACTGAAGCTTTCTTT	CASYETGNTEAFF
TRBJ2-3	TRBV4-3	.	TRBD2	TGCGCCAGCAGCACGACTAGCGGCACAGATACGCAGTATTTT	CASSTTSGTDTQYF
TRBJ2-4	TRBV11-2	few	.	TGTGCCAGCAGCGAAATGTGGCTACTTAAAAACATTCAGTACTTC	CASSEMWLLKNIQYF
TRBJ2-5	TRBV7-2	few	.	TGTGCCAGCAGCCCTAGGGGAGGTTGGCGTGAGACCCAGTACTTC	CASSPRGGWRETQYF
TRBJ1-2	TRBV11-3	many	.	TGTGCCAGCAGCTTAGTACCACAGGGCAATGGCTACACCTTC	CASSLVPQGNGYTF
TRBJ2-3	TRBV20-1	few	TRBD1	TGCAGTGCTAATTCGGGACAGGGCAATACGCAGTATTTT	CSANSGQGNTQYF
TRBJ2-5	TRBV19	many	.	TGTGCCAGTAGTATGGTAACGGAGCAAGAGACCCAGTACTTC	CASSMVTEQETQYF
TRBJ1-2	TRBV11-3	few	TRBD1	TGTGCCAGCAGTGAGACAGGGGGCTACGGCTACACCTTC	CASSETGGYGYTF
TRBJ2-5	TRBV20-1	many	TRBD2	TGCAGTGCTAGGGGTCTAGCGGGACTAGAGACCCAGTACTTC	CSARGLAGLETQYF
TRBJ1-2	TRBV7-2	many	.	TGTGCCAGCAGCTTATCTCCAGGGGCCGCTAACTATGGCTACACCTTC	CASSLSPGAANYGYTF
TRBJ1-3	TRBV7-9	.	.	TGTGCCAGCACCAATAGGGAAAACACCATATATTTT	CASTNRENTIYF
TRBJ2-3	TRBV24-1	.	.	TGTGCCACCGGGGACGGGGGTGTAGGAGATACGCAGTATTTT	CATGDGGVGDTQYF
TRBJ2-7	TRBV7-8	few	.	TGTGCCAGCAGCTTCCAGGGTACTTACGAGCAGTACTTC	CASSFQGTYEQYF
TRBJ2-7	TRBV6-5	.	.	TGTGCCAGCAGAACCCCCTCCTACGAGCAGTACTTC	CASRTPSYEQYF